This TCR beta chain is from a study of T cell repertoires in cytomegalovirus infection (dated by TCRdb to between 2018 and 2021). Regarding the study in general: The HLA type of each donor mattered for the analysis, because public TCR beta signatures pointed to carriage of CMV infection along with the matching HLA type. General conclusions and limits of the study: Carriers of CMV infection plus the relevant HLA type were discriminated by the cumulative frequency of public TCR beta family members in the study cohort and in an independent approximately 360-donor cohort. The ex vivo response was dominated by HLA-C-restricted CMV-specific TCR beta clonotypes, which also provided the single most frequent clonotype in two of eight donors.

Sequencing instrument: Illumina HiSeq 1500. In TCRdb, the public reads were trimmed at Q25 with fastp and aligned with MiXCR, with productive beta chains retained. CDR3 protein sequences are deduplicated, and each keeps its most common genes and DNA. The sample table shows hundreds of thousands of distinct CDR3 sequences, and 35% are seen once. The ten biggest clones cover around 2.8% of the sample. As regards this clonotype: There is no known antigen for this receptor. No per-base quality is available; no much larger clone lies one base away.

The CDR3, from cysteine to phenylalanine, totals 15 residues. Of all the DNA, just the CDR3 is kept, 45 bases in frame from base 1. CDR1 SGHVT and CDR2 SQSDAQ are derived from the germline V gene. Trimming takes 5 bases from V and 1 base from J, and the germline ends sit 14 bases apart. The clonotype comes from a human donor in good health (CMV status not recorded). Some clones in this sample may be carry-over from other donors' samples. The sample taken for sequencing was PBMCs. The receptor chain draws on TRBV7-4 and TRBJ2-5; tentative D gene TRBD2, with 6 bases matching. The DNA sequence follows: TGTGCCAGCAGCCACACTCTAGCGATCCAAGAGACCCAGTACTTC. Its translation is CASSHTLAIQETQYF.